These 23 T cell receptor beta chains were sequenced from one sample in a study of beta chain features in type 1 diabetes (dated by TCRdb to about 2018). The library came from the immunoSEQ multiplex PCR assay. The High Capacity cDNA Reverse Transcription Kit was used to reverse transcribe all of the isolated RNA, meaning that expressed TCRB transcripts were what got sequenced. TCRdb carries this immuneACCESS record with in-frame sequences only. Its versions omit some clonotypes, under half of them owing to an unresolved V gene in the studies checked, with the rest unexplained. The sample table records 810,000 or so clones; roughly 17% of these occur just once. Clones ranked in the top ten supply 0.023% of the sample. Sequencing was performed on naive CD4+ T cells from blood. The cell subset or site label here, explained by the study, means: true naive CD4+ T cells. The source is a woman aged 18-29 years in good health.

This clone was observed a handful of times. V usage is TRBV6-6 and J usage is TRBJ2-7; 10 bases agree with TRBD1. This CDR3 has 16 residues. Germline CDR1 MNHNY, CDR2 SVGAGI (reference sequence). V shed 7 bases, J shed 5 bases, and the junction held 14 bases outside the gene matches. This CDR3 is CASTYGMRQGANEQYF. In nucleotides, the CDR3 is TGTGCCAGCACCTACGGAATGAGACAGGGGGCAAACGAGCAGTACTTC.

The V and J genes are TRBV9 and TRBJ2-1; D may be TRBD2 (6 bases). Trimming stripped 2 bases from V and 5 bases from J, with 14 bases between. From germline, CDR1 is SGDLS and CDR2 YYNGEE. The CDR3 length is 15 residues. The CDR3 loop reads CASSVRDFGNNEQFF. The CDR3 bases are TGTGCCAGCAGCGTTCGGGACTTCGGCAACAATGAGCAGTTCTTC.

The rearrangement uses TRBV18 and TRBJ2-1; tentative D call: TRBD1 (5 bases). The CDR3 has 14 amino acids. The V end was cut by 5 bases, the J end by 4 bases, with 12 bases between. CDR1 is KGHSH and CDR2 is LQKENI in the germline V gene. DNA of the CDR3: TGTGCCAGCTCATCATCTGACAGTTACAATGAGCAGTTCTTC. It is translated as CASSSSDSYNEQFF.

The rearrangement joins TRBV6-5 to TRBJ2-7; D uncertain. The CDR3 consists of 12 residues. V was shortened by 6 bases and J by 4 bases, with 10 bases between the two germline ends. Germline V CDR1 and CDR2: MNHEY, SVGAGI. CDR3 region: CASRTTAYEQYF. Here the CDR3 DNA reads TGTGCCAGCAGGACCACAGCATACGAGCAGTACTTC.

The V and J genes are TRBV15 and TRBJ2-2; D ambiguous. Germline loops: CDR1 LNHNV, CDR2 YYDKDF (reference sequence). V lost 3 bases and J lost 7, with 15 bases in between. The length of the CDR3 is 15 residues. This chain's CDR3 is CATSSDRTWGGELFF. For the CDR3, the DNA is TGTGCCACCAGCAGCGACCGAACGTGGGGCGGGGAGCTGTTTTTT. The full variable domain, its missing parts supplied by reference TRBV15 and TRBJ2-2, is DAMVIQNPRYQVTQFGKPVTLSCSQTLNHNVMYWYQQKSSQAPKLLFHYYDKDFNNEADTPDNFQSRRPNTSFCFLDIRSPGLGDTAMYLCATSSDRTWGGELFFGEGSRLTVL.

The V call is TRBV7-9, the J call TRBJ2-2; no clear D. The germline V and J ends were trimmed by 1 base and 4 bases, with 7 bases remaining between them. The CDR3 is made up of 14 amino acids. In germline, CDR1 is SEHNR, CDR2 FQNEAQ (reference sequence). CDR3 residues: CASSLVYGTGELFF. CDR3 DNA: TGTGCCAGCAGCTTAGTTTATGGCACCGGGGAGCTGTTTTTT.

This chain links TRBV10-3 with TRBJ2-3, with D perhaps TRBD2 (6 bases). The germline CDR1 and CDR2 sequences are ENHRY and SYGVKD. Trimming cost V 7 bases and J 4 bases, with 18 bases left between them. This CDR3 has 15 amino acids. CDR3 DNA sequence: TGTGCCATCAACCCGACTGGCGGGGCACCAGATACGCAGTATTTT. Residues: CAINPTGGAPDTQYF.

This clone appeared a few times. The V and J genes are TRBV5-8 and TRBJ2-6; unclear D gene. With 4 bases removed from V and 0 bases from J, the gap between germline ends came to 8 bases. The CDR3 is 15 residues long. Germline values: CDR1 SGHTS, CDR2 YDEGEE. The CDR3 DNA sequence: TGTGCCAGCAGCCACCAGAGCTCTGGGGCCAACGTCCTGACTTTC. Amino acid sequence: CASSHQSSGANVLTF.

This clone was counted a few times. The J gene is TRBJ2-5, the V gene TRBV5-1, with 7 nucleotides matching TRBD1. The CDR3 sequence is 13 residues long. After removal of 3 bases from V and 3 bases from J, the junction contained 2 bases not matched to a gene. In germline, CDR1 is SGHRS, CDR2 YFSETQ. The DNA for the CDR3 is TGCGCCAGCAGCTATGGGACAGAAGAGACCCAGTACTTC. As protein: CASSYGTEETQYF.

The sample holds a few counts of this clone. The V and J genes are TRBV7-9 and TRBJ2-5; tentatively, D is TRBD2 (6 bases). The CDR3 extends over 15 amino acids. Germline V gene data show CDR1 as SEHNR and CDR2 as FQNEAQ (reference sequence). V was shortened by 2 bases and J by 4 bases, with 14 bases between the two germline ends. The CDR3 DNA reads TGTGCCAGCAGCTTAAGGGATGGAGGGTTAGAGACCCAGTACTTC. This encodes CASSLRDGGLETQYF. Combining the CDR3 with reference TRBV7-9 and TRBJ2-5 gives the whole variable domain DTGVSQNPRHKITKRGQNVTFRCDPISEHNRLYWYRQTLGQGPEFLTYFQNEAQLEKSRLLSDRFSAERPKGSFSTLEIQRTEQGDSAMYLCASSLRDGGLETQYFGPGTRLLVL.

The V call is TRBV7-9, the J call TRBJ1-2, with 7 nucleotides matching TRBD1. Losses at the gene ends were 7 bases for V and 8 bases for J; bases not matched to a gene: 13. This CDR3 has 14 residues. Germline loops: CDR1 SEHNR, CDR2 FQNEAQ (reference sequence). CDR3: CASNRLGGAGGYTF. The CDR3 DNA is TGTGCCAGCAACAGACTAGGGGGCGCGGGAGGCTACACCTTC. The whole variable domain, filled in from reference TRBV7-9 and TRBJ1-2, reads DTGVSQNPRHKITKRGQNVTFRCDPISEHNRLYWYRQTLGQGPEFLTYFQNEAQLEKSRLLSDRFSAERPKGSFSTLEIQRTEQGDSAMYLCASNRLGGAGGYTFGSGTRLTVV.

CDR3 DNA: TGTGCCAGCAGTCGACAGGGTATTAGCAATCAGCCCCAGCATTTT. Amino acids: CASSRQGISNQPQHF. V usage is TRBV6-1 and J usage is TRBJ1-5; 7 bases map to TRBD1. V shed 5 bases, J shed 0 bases, and the junction held 4 bases outside the gene matches. Germline V gene sequence: CDR1 MNHNS, CDR2 SASEGT. This CDR3 comprises 15 residues.

The chain links TRBV28 to TRBJ2-7; D may match TRBD1 or TRBD2 (5 bases each). With 9 bases removed from V and 5 bases from J, the gap between germline ends came to 20 bases. CDR1 and CDR2 (germline): MDHEN, SYDVKM. The CDR3 covers 14 residues. CDR3 DNA sequence: TGTGCCAGTACCCCGACGGGACGGGGAAACGAGCAGTACTTC. It specifies CASTPTGRGNEQYF.

Only a few counts were recorded for this clone. The rearrangement uses TRBV6-1 and TRBJ1-1; the match to TRBD1 covers 10 bases. V shed 6 bases, J shed 3 bases, and the junction held 1 base outside the gene matches. Germline CDR1 MNHNS, CDR2 SASEGT. This CDR3 contains 13 residues. CDR3 sequence (DNA): TGTGCCAGCAGGGGACAGGGGCACACTGAAGCTTTCTTT. This gives the protein CASRGQGHTEAFF.

This clone was seen a few times. The chain has TRBV7-9 and TRBJ2-3; 9 nucleotides match TRBD1. V was pared by 5 bases and J by 2 bases, with 11 bases of the junction left unmatched. The length of the CDR3 is 17 residues. CDR1 is SEHNR and CDR2 is FQNEAQ in the germline V gene (reference sequence). The CDR3 reads CASSPPGQGSYTDTQYF. The CDR3, as DNA: TGTGCCAGCAGCCCACCGGGACAGGGTTCCTACACAGATACGCAGTATTTT.

This clone was seen only a few times. This chain's CDR3 is CASSLRGDGGYTF. The CDR3 nucleotides are TGTGCCAGCAGCTTGAGAGGGGACGGTGGCTACACCTTC. The chain has TRBV7-9 and TRBJ1-2; TRBD1 is a possible D gene (5 bases). This CDR3 spans 13 amino acids. CDR1 SEHNR and CDR2 FQNEAQ come from the germline V gene (reference sequence). The V end lost 3 bases, the J end lost 7 bases, and 12 bases lay between the germline ends.

This chain connects TRBV2 to TRBJ2-1; D may correspond to TRBD1 or TRBD2 (5 bases each). The CDR3 is 13 residues long. The germline CDR1 and CDR2 sequences are SNHLY and FYNNEI. V was trimmed by 6 bases and J by 6 bases, leaving 12 bases between them. The CDR3 DNA sequence: TGTGCCAGCAGGTCGTCTGGGGGCAATGAGCAGTTCTTC. Encoded protein: CASRSSGGNEQFF. The full variable domain, its missing parts supplied by reference TRBV2 and TRBJ2-1, is EPEVTQTPSHQVTQMGQEVILRCVPISNHLYFYWYRQILGQKVEFLVSFYNNEISEKSEIFDDQFSVERPDGSNFTLKIRSTKLEDSAMYFCASRSSGGNEQFFGPGTRLTVL.

This chain connects TRBV27 to TRBJ2-2; the match to TRBD1 covers 7 bases. From germline, CDR1 is MNHEY and CDR2 SMNVEV (reference sequence). This CDR3 is 17 amino acids long. The J segment lost 5 bases and the V segment lost 5 bases, leaving 14 bases of the junction unmatched. CDR3 bases: TGTGCCAGCAGTCCATACAGGGGACGGCCGGCGACCGGGGAGCTGTTTTTT. Translating gives CASSPYRGRPATGELFF.

The rearrangement uses TRBV4-3 and TRBJ2-5; perhaps TRBD1 as D (5 bases). The J call may be in error: the DNA end matches TRBJ2-7 better. Germline-derived CDR1 and CDR2 are LGHNA and YSLEER. The CDR3 extends over 14 amino acids. In nucleotides, the CDR3 is TGCGCCAGCAGCCAAGGACAGACCCCCCACGAGCAGTACTTC. It translates to CASSQGQTPHEQYF.

The chain employs TRBV7-9 and TRBJ2-2; D is perhaps TRBD2 (6 bases). Per the germline V gene, CDR1 is SEHNR and CDR2 is FQNEAQ (reference sequence). The CDR3 has 14 amino acids. V lost 6 bases and J lost 9, with 17 bases in between. As DNA, the CDR3 is TGTGCCAGCAGTCAAACTAGCTCGGGACGGGAGCTGTTTTTT. It encodes CASSQTSSGRELFF. Based on the CDR3 plus reference TRBV7-9 and TRBJ2-2, the full variable domain is DTGVSQNPRHKITKRGQNVTFRCDPISEHNRLYWYRQTLGQGPEFLTYFQNEAQLEKSRLLSDRFSAERPKGSFSTLEIQRTEQGDSAMYLCASSQTSSGRELFFGEGSRLTVL.

This clone has a handful of counts. V and J are TRBV18 and TRBJ2-1; 10 bases line up with TRBD2. CDR3 length: 15 residues. Germline lookup yields CDR1 KGHSH and CDR2 LQKENI. The J segment lost 7 bases and the V segment lost 5 bases, leaving 8 bases of the junction unmatched. The CDR3 bases are TGTGCCAGCTCATCCGAGGGACTAGCGACGAATGAGCAGTTCTTC. This sequence encodes CASSSEGLATNEQFF.

The chain uses TRBV7-2 and TRBJ2-5; 10 bases are a match to TRBD2. In germline, CDR1 is SGHTA, CDR2 FQGNSA. Unmatched junction bases numbered 9, after V lost 1 base and J lost 7 bases. The CDR3 contains 16 residues. CDR3 residues: CASSLVGTSGIGTQYF. The CDR3 nucleotides read TGTGCCAGCAGCTTAGTTGGCACTAGCGGGATCGGGACCCAGTACTTC.

This clone was found a few times. V and J are TRBV6-5 and TRBJ2-7; D possibly corresponds to TRBD2 (5 bases). CDR1 is MNHEY and CDR2 is SVGAGI in the germline V gene. The CDR3 is 15 amino acids. V lost 5 bases, J lost 1 base, and 15 bases lay in between. The CDR3 sequence is CASSPSASGSYEQYF. The CDR3 DNA sequence: TGTGCCAGCAGTCCCTCGGCGTCGGGATCCTACGAGCAGTACTTC.